This T cell receptor beta chain was found in a study of shared clonotypes between healthy human individuals. Turning to the study itself: Aged between 18 and 49, the donors were two women and three men.

The authors ran the assay at deep level. The protocol was immunoSEQ multiplex PCR, while the TCRdb copy is restricted to in-frame clones and leaves out a portion. The sample includes approximately 470,000 clones, 81% of them seen just once. Trimming took 4 bases from V and 1 from J, leaving 8 bases between them. Germline CDR1 and CDR2: SGHRS and YFSETQ. The CDR3 totals 13 residues. Adult Caucasians living in Nashville, Tennessee made up all of the donors. Sequenced: PBMCs. The sequence was collected from a woman between 35 and 50 years old in good health. Some clones in this sample may be carry-over from other donors' samples. This sequence joins TRBV5-1 and TRBJ1-1; D uncertain. The CDR3 nucleotides are TGCGCCAGCAGCCCCGACGGGAACACTGAAGCTTTCTTT. It codes for CASSPDGNTEAFF.